This paragraph reports one T cell receptor beta chain. The antigen is not known. This CDR3 is 16 amino acids long. Germline-derived CDR1 and CDR2 are LNHDA and SQIVND (reference sequence). J was trimmed by 8 bases and V by 5 bases; bases with no gene match: 13. This specimen comes from a study of B cell selection in AIRE deficiency. The study, taken as a whole, reports: CDR3s were shorter in shared Treg sequences, reflecting few non-templated nucleotide insertions. With only TCRbeta sequenced, around 40% of shared healthy Treg sequences overlapped Tconv. About 33% of healthy-donor shared Treg TCRbeta sequences appeared in patient Tconv cells.

Sorted regulatory T cells were CD4-positive, CD25-high and CD127-low or negative. Here immunoSEQ multiplex PCR was the method, and the copy in TCRdb shows in-frame clones only, minus some. The repertoire has roughly 26,000 clones, approximately 90% of them found once; the top ten carry around 1.1%. This chain joins TRBV19 and TRBJ2-2; 8 bases line up with TRBD2. The receptor was isolated from a human donor in good health. Sequenced sample: CD4+CD25+ Tregs sorted from PBMCs. This chain's CDR3 is CASSPLRGGSLGELFF. The CDR3 nucleotides are TGTGCCAGTAGTCCCCTCCGGGGGGGCAGTTTGGGGGAGCTGTTTTTT.